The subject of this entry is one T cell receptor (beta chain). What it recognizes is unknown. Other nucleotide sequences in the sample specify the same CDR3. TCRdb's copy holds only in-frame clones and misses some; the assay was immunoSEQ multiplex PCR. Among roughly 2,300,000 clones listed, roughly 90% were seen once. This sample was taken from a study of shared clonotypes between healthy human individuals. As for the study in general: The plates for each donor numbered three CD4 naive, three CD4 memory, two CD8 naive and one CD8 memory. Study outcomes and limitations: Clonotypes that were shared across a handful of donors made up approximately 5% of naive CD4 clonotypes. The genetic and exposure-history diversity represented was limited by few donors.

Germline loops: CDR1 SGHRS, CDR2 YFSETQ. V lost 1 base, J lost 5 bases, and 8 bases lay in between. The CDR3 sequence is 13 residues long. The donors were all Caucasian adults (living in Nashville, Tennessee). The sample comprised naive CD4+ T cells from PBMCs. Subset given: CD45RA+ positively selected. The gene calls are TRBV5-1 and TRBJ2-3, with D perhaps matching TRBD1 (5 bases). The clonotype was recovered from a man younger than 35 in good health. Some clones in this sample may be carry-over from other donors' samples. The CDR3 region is CASSLRGLDTQYF. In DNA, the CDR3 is TGCGCCAGCAGCTTGAGGGGTTTAGATACGCAGTATTTT. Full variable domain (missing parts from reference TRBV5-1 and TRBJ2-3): KAGVTQTPRYLIKTRGQQVTLSCSPISGHRSVSWYQQTPGQGLQFLFEYFSETQRNKGNFPGRFSGRQFSNSRSEMNVSTLELGDSALYLCASSLRGLDTQYFGPGTRLTVL.